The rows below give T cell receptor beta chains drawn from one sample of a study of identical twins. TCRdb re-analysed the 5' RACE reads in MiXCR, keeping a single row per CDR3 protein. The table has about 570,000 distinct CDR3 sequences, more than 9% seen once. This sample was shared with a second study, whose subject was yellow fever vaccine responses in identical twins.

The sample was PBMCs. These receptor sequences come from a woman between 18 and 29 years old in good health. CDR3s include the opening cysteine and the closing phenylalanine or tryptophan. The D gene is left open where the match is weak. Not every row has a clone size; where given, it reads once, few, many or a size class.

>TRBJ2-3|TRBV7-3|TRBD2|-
CASSVSSGGATDTQYF
TGTGCCAGCAGCGTCTCTAGCGGGGGGGCAACAGATACGCAGTATTTT
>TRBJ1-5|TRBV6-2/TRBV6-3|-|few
CASSRDHSNQPQHF
TGTGCCAGCTCTAGGGACCATAGCAATCAGCCCCAGCATTTT
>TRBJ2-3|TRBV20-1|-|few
CSANPEKYTQYF
TGCAGTGCTAATCCGGAGAAGTATACGCAGTATTTT
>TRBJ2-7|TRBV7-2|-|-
CASSSRLSYEQYF
TGTGCCAGCAGCTCAAGACTCAGTTACGAGCAGTACTTC
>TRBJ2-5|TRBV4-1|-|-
CASSRGLRETQYF
TGCGCCAGCAGCCGTGGATTACGGGAGACCCAGTACTTC
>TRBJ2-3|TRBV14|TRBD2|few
CASSSRLAGGTDTQYF
TGTGCCAGCAGCTCCAGACTAGCGGGGGGCACAGATACGCAGTATTTT
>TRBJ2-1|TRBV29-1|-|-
CSVGEQGSYNEQFF
TGCAGCGTTGGAGAACAGGGCTCCTACAATGAGCAGTTCTTC
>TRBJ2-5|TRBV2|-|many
CASSVREGSPSETQYF
TGTGCCAGCAGTGTCCGAGAGGGCTCTCCAAGTGAGACCCAGTACTTC
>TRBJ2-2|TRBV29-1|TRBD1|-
CSVGTVLNTGELFF
TGCAGCGTGGGGACAGTCCTGAACACCGGGGAGCTGTTTTTT
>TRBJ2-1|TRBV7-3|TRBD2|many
CASSKTSGGLNEQFF
TGTGCCAGCAGCAAAACTAGCGGGGGTTTGAATGAGCAGTTCTTC
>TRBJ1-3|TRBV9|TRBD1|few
CASSARGPLTTDTDKHGNTIYF
TGTGCCAGCAGCGCCAGGGGGCCACTTACTACTGACACGGACAAACATGGAAACACCATATATTTT
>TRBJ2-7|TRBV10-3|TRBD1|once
CAISGGQGRLYEQYF
TGTGCCATCAGCGGTGGACAGGGCCGACTCTACGAGCAGTACTTC
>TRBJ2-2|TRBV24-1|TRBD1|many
CATRGTANTGELFF
TGTGCCACCAGAGGGACAGCGAACACCGGGGAGCTGTTTTTT
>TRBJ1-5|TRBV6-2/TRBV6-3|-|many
CASSYSRQSNQPQHF
TGTGCCAGCAGTTACTCCAGACAGAGCAATCAGCCCCAGCATTTT
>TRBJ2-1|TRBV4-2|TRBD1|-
CASSPRPPLRDRGKRTYNEQFF
TGTGCCAGCAGCCCTCGACCCCCTCTCCGGGACAGGGGGAAGAGGACCTACAATGAGCAGTTCTTC
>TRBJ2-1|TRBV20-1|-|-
CSARRDPPRNEQFF
TGCAGTGCAAGAAGGGACCCACCGCGAAATGAGCAGTTCTTC
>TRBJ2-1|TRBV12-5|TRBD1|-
CASGLSLDRGNEQFF
TGTGCTAGTGGTTTGTCCCTGGACAGGGGCAATGAGCAGTTCTTC
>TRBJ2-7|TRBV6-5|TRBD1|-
CASSSAGTGSAEQYF
TGTGCCAGCAGTTCAGCCGGGACAGGGTCTGCCGAGCAGTACTTC
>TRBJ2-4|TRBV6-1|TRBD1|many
CASRSRQGRAKNIQYF
TGTGCCAGCAGGTCACGACAGGGGAGGGCCAAAAACATTCAGTACTTC
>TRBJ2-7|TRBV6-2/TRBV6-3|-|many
CASSYSNLYEQYF
TGTGCCAGCAGTTACTCGAATCTCTACGAGCAGTACTTC
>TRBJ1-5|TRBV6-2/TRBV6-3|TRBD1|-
CASTQGTGNQPQHF
TGTGCCAGCACCCAAGGGACAGGGAATCAGCCCCAGCATTTT
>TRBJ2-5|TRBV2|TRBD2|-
CASRLLGTSDTQETQYF
TGTGCCAGCAGGCTTCTTGGGACTAGCGATACACAAGAGACCCAGTACTTC
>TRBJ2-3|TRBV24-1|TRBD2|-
CATSDRGLAGGLSTYTQYF
TGTGCCACCAGTGATCGGGGACTAGCGGGGGGCCTGAGCACATATACGCAGTATTTT
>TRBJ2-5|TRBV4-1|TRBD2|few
CASSRGSGIETQYF
TGCGCCAGCAGCCGAGGTAGCGGGATAGAGACCCAGTACTTC
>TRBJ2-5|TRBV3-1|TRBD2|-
CASSQDAGGETQYF
TGTGCCAGCAGCCAAGATGCGGGGGGAGAGACCCAGTACTTC
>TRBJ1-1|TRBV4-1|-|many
CASSLTTKNTEAFF
TGCGCCAGCAGCCTCACGACAAAGAACACTGAAGCTTTCTTT
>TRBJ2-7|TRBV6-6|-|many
CASTLWGEQYF
TGTGCCAGCACTCTGTGGGGGGAGCAGTACTTC
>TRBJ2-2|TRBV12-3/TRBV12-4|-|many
CASSLVADTGELFF
TGTGCCAGCAGTTTAGTTGCAGACACCGGGGAGCTGTTTTTT
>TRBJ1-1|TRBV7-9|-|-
CASTPFSGLENTEAFF
TGTGCCAGCACACCCTTTTCCGGCCTCGAGAACACTGAAGCTTTCTTT
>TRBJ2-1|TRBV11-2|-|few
CASSLRPLPNEQFF
TGTGCCAGCAGCTTACGTCCCCTCCCCAATGAGCAGTTCTTC
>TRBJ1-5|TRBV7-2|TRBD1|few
CASSHGGQVAQPQHF
TGTGCCAGCAGCCATGGGGGACAGGTAGCTCAGCCCCAGCATTTT
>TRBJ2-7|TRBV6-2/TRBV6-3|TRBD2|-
CASSQWRTSGRAIYEQYF
TGTGCCAGCAGCCAGTGGAGGACTAGCGGGAGGGCTATCTACGAGCAGTACTTC
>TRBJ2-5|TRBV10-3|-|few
CAIGGRSGETQYF
TGTGCCATCGGAGGCAGGTCCGGTGAGACCCAGTACTTC
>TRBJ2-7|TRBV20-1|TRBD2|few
CSATTTSGGSHEQYF
TGCAGTGCTACCACAACTAGCGGGGGCTCCCACGAGCAGTACTTC
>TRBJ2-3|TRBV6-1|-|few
CASSNRGGTSTDTQYF
TGTGCCAGCAGCAACAGGGGAGGAACTAGCACAGATACGCAGTATTTT
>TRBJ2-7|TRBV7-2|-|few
CASSFDRGPYEQYF
TGTGCCAGCAGCTTTGACCGGGGGCCGTACGAGCAGTACTTC
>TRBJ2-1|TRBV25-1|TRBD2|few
CASSERHAGAEYNEQFF
TGTGCCAGCAGTGAACGCCACGCGGGAGCGGAGTACAATGAGCAGTTCTTC
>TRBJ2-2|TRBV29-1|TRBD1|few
CSVERRQGVTGELFF
TGCAGCGTTGAAAGGAGACAGGGGGTCACCGGGGAGCTGTTTTTT
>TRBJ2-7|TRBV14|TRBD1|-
CASSQAVTGSEQYF
TGTGCCAGCAGCCAAGCCGTGACAGGGAGCGAGCAGTACTTC
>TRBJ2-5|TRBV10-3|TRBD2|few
CAISESRLQREETQYF
TGTGCCATCAGTGAGTCGAGACTCCAGCGGGAGGAGACCCAGTACTTC
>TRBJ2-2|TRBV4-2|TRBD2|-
CASAKMISAGAGTGELFF
TGTGCCAGCGCTAAGATGATATCTGCGGGAGCGGGCACCGGGGAGCTGTTTTTT
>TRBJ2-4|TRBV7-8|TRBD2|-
CASSLVAGGPGNIQYF
TGTGCCAGCAGCTTAGTAGCGGGAGGGCCTGGAAACATTCAGTACTTC
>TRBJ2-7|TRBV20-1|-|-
CSASPGVTYEQYF
TGCAGTGCTAGTCCGGGGGTAACCTACGAGCAGTACTTC
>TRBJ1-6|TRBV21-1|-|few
CASSSGGYSSPLHF
TGTGCCAGCAGCAGCGGAGGGTATAGTTCACCCCTCCACTTT
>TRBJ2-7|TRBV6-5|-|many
CASSYLGYLHF
TGTGCCAGCAGTTACCTGGGCTACCTACACTTC
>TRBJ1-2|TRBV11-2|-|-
CASSPRAGSNYGYTF
TGTGCCAGCAGCCCCCGGGCTGGGAGCAACTATGGCTACACCTTC
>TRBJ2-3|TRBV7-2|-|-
CASSVEGSSTDTQYF
TGTGCCAGCAGCGTGGAAGGATCCAGCACAGATACGCAGTATTTT
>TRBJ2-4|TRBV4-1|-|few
CASSQVPNIQYF
TGCGCCAGCAGCCAAGTCCCGAACATTCAGTACTTC
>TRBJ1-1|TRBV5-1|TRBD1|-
CASSSGQGAEAFF
TGCGCCAGCAGCTCCGGACAGGGTGCAGAAGCTTTCTTT
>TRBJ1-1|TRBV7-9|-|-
CASSLVWPLGAEAFF
TGTGCCAGCAGCTTAGTATGGCCCTTAGGTGCTGAAGCTTTCTTT
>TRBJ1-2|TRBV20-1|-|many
CSARVSTQEYYGYTF
TGCAGTGCTAGAGTTTCGACCCAGGAATACTATGGCTACACCTTC
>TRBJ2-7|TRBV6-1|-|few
CASRDRDTLSYEQYF
TGTGCCAGCAGGGACCGGGACACCCTGTCCTACGAGCAGTACTTC
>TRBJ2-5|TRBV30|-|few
CAWTQGSYKETQYF
TGTGCCTGGACCCAGGGGAGCTACAAAGAGACCCAGTACTTC